Listed below are T cell receptor beta chains from one sample, sequenced in a study of cytomegalovirus exposure and HLA in healthy donors. Assay: immunoSEQ multiplex PCR; the TCRdb copy retains only in-frame clones and omits some. This sample has tens of thousands of clones, with about 97% found just once. Sequencing was performed on PBMCs. These receptors came from a woman under 30 in good health and CMV-seropositive. CDR3s include the opening cysteine and the closing phenylalanine or tryptophan. Each record gives: V gene, J gene, clone size, D gene, CDR3 protein, CDR3 DNA. D genes are given only for firm matches. A clone size is listed for some rows: how often the clone was seen (once, few, many), or a class if it is expanded.

v_call: TRBV30; j_call: TRBJ2-7; clone_size: NA; d_call: NA; cdr3_aa: CAWSVLRGATYEQYF; cdr3_nt: TGTGCCTGGAGTGTACTACGCGGGGCGACCTACGAGCAGTACTTC
v_call: TRBV2; j_call: TRBJ1-4; clone_size: NA; d_call: NA; cdr3_aa: CASLSRKLFF; cdr3_nt: TGTGCCAGCCTGAGTCGAAAACTGTTTTTT
v_call: TRBV11-2; j_call: TRBJ2-7; clone_size: NA; d_call: TRBD2; cdr3_aa: CASSFGLAAYEQYF; cdr3_nt: TGTGCCAGCAGCTTCGGACTAGCGGCCTACGAGCAGTACTTC
v_call: TRBV6-5; j_call: TRBJ1-2; clone_size: NA; d_call: TRBD1; cdr3_aa: CAITQGDYGYTF; cdr3_nt: TGTGCCATCACACAGGGGGACTATGGCTACACCTTC
v_call: TRBV28; j_call: TRBJ2-1; clone_size: NA; d_call: NA; cdr3_aa: CASSSDYRNEQFF; cdr3_nt: TGTGCCAGCAGCTCGGACTATCGCAATGAGCAGTTCTTC
v_call: TRBV18; j_call: TRBJ2-4; clone_size: NA; d_call: NA; cdr3_aa: CASSTRQSLAKNIQYF; cdr3_nt: TGTGCCAGCTCAACAAGACAGAGCTTAGCCAAAAACATTCAGTACTTC
v_call: TRBV5-1; j_call: TRBJ1-1; clone_size: NA; d_call: NA; cdr3_aa: CASSQDRNTEAFF; cdr3_nt: TGCGCCAGCAGCCAAGACAGGAACACTGAAGCTTTCTTT
v_call: TRBV9; j_call: TRBJ2-7; clone_size: once; d_call: NA; cdr3_aa: CASSVDDNYEQYF; cdr3_nt: TGTGCCAGCAGCGTAGACGACAACTACGAGCAGTACTTC
v_call: TRBV27; j_call: TRBJ2-5; clone_size: NA; d_call: TRBD2; cdr3_aa: CASRPGTSGSQETQYF; cdr3_nt: TGTGCCAGCAGGCCCGGGACTAGCGGGAGCCAAGAGACCCAGTACTTC
v_call: TRBV6-1; j_call: TRBJ1-4; clone_size: NA; d_call: TRBD1; cdr3_aa: CASRTPGQGNEKLFF; cdr3_nt: TGTGCCAGCAGAACACCGGGACAGGGTAATGAAAAACTGTTTTTT
v_call: TRBV6-5; j_call: TRBJ2-7; clone_size: NA; d_call: NA; cdr3_aa: CASSFLGDEQYF; cdr3_nt: TGTGCCAGCAGTTTCCTCGGAGACGAGCAGTACTTC
v_call: TRBV19; j_call: TRBJ2-5; clone_size: NA; d_call: TRBD1; cdr3_aa: CASSMGTGYGSETQYF; cdr3_nt: TGTGCCAGTAGTATGGGGACAGGGTACGGGTCAGAGACCCAGTACTTC
v_call: TRBV7-3; j_call: TRBJ2-3; clone_size: once; d_call: TRBD2; cdr3_aa: CASSLGTSGSHRTDTQYF; cdr3_nt: TGTGCCAGCAGCCTCGGGACTAGCGGGAGTCATCGCACAGATACGCAGTATTTT
v_call: TRBV5-4; j_call: TRBJ2-3; clone_size: NA; d_call: TRBD1; cdr3_aa: CASSIPAGGIDTQYF; cdr3_nt: TGTGCCAGCAGCATTCCGGCAGGGGGCATAGATACGCAGTATTTT
v_call: TRBV2; j_call: TRBJ2-1; clone_size: NA; d_call: TRBD2; cdr3_aa: CASSEARLAGGKDNEQFF; cdr3_nt: TGTGCCAGCAGTGAAGCGCGGCTAGCGGGAGGGAAAGACAATGAGCAGTTCTTC
v_call: TRBV2; j_call: TRBJ1-4; clone_size: NA; d_call: NA; cdr3_aa: CASSEDLNEKLFF; cdr3_nt: TGTGCCAGCAGTGAAGATCTTAATGAAAAACTGTTTTTT
v_call: TRBV5-1; j_call: TRBJ2-1; clone_size: NA; d_call: NA; cdr3_aa: CASSLPIPGFNNEQFF; cdr3_nt: TGCGCCAGCAGCCTACCGATCCCAGGGTTTAACAATGAGCAGTTCTTC
v_call: TRBV19; j_call: TRBJ1-1; clone_size: NA; d_call: NA; cdr3_aa: CASNKRVKTAGSITINTEAFF; cdr3_nt: TGTGCCAGTAATAAAAGAGTGAAGACTGCGGGTTCAATAACGATTAACACTGAAGCTTTCTTT
v_call: TRBV19; j_call: TRBJ1-4; clone_size: NA; d_call: NA; cdr3_aa: CASTDGATNEKLFF; cdr3_nt: TGTGCCAGCACGGACGGGGCAACTAATGAAAAACTGTTTTTT
v_call: TRBV7-8; j_call: TRBJ2-7; clone_size: NA; d_call: NA; cdr3_aa: CASSLGHRSYEQYF; cdr3_nt: TGTGCCAGCAGCCTGGGACACCGCTCCTACGAGCAGTACTTC
v_call: TRBV2; j_call: TRBJ1-5; clone_size: NA; d_call: TRBD1; cdr3_aa: CASGGTGGHQPQHF; cdr3_nt: TGTGCCAGTGGTGGGACAGGGGGACATCAGCCCCAGCATTTT
v_call: TRBV9; j_call: TRBJ1-5; clone_size: NA; d_call: TRBD1; cdr3_aa: CASSSATGEQPQHF; cdr3_nt: TGTGCCAGCAGCTCGGCTACAGGGGAGCAGCCCCAGCATTTT
v_call: TRBV7-2; j_call: TRBJ2-7; clone_size: NA; d_call: NA; cdr3_aa: CASSFHGDYEQYF; cdr3_nt: TGTGCCAGCAGCTTCCACGGGGACTACGAGCAGTACTTC
v_call: TRBV25-1; j_call: TRBJ1-5; clone_size: NA; d_call: TRBD1; cdr3_aa: CASSAPGQGNQPQHF; cdr3_nt: TGTGCCAGCAGCGCTCCGGGACAGGGCAATCAGCCCCAGCATTTT
v_call: TRBV7-9; j_call: TRBJ2-7; clone_size: NA; d_call: TRBD1; cdr3_aa: CASSQTGGLYEQYF; cdr3_nt: TGTGCCAGCAGTCAAACAGGGGGACTGTACGAGCAGTACTTC
v_call: TRBV18; j_call: TRBJ2-5; clone_size: few; d_call: TRBD1; cdr3_aa: CASSERDRGRQETQYF; cdr3_nt: TGTGCCAGCTCAGAACGGGACAGGGGGCGTCAAGAGACCCAGTACTTC
v_call: TRBV6-5; j_call: TRBJ2-7; clone_size: NA; d_call: TRBD2; cdr3_aa: CASSYSWGTSSYEQYF; cdr3_nt: TGTGCCAGCAGTTACTCGTGGGGGACTAGCAGCTACGAGCAGTACTTC
v_call: TRBV5-1; j_call: TRBJ2-1; clone_size: NA; d_call: TRBD2; cdr3_aa: CASSLGLAGIENEQFF; cdr3_nt: TGCGCCAGCTCCTTGGGACTAGCGGGAATAGAGAATGAGCAGTTCTTC
v_call: TRBV4-1; j_call: TRBJ2-2; clone_size: NA; d_call: NA; cdr3_aa: CASSQEEERLNTGELFF; cdr3_nt: TGCGCCAGCAGCCAAGAGGAAGAGCGGTTGAACACCGGGGAGCTGTTTTTT
v_call: TRBV2; j_call: TRBJ1-4; clone_size: NA; d_call: NA; cdr3_aa: CASRGHIEKLFF; cdr3_nt: TGTGCCAGCCGGGGTCACATAGAAAAACTGTTTTTT
v_call: TRBV19; j_call: TRBJ2-5; clone_size: NA; d_call: TRBD2; cdr3_aa: CASSIGGLAVQETQYF; cdr3_nt: TGTGCCAGTAGTATAGGGGGACTAGCGGTCCAAGAGACCCAGTACTTC
v_call: TRBV2; j_call: TRBJ1-5; clone_size: NA; d_call: TRBD1; cdr3_aa: CASRDGQGGQPQHF; cdr3_nt: TGTGCCAGCAGGGACGGACAGGGGGGGCAGCCCCAGCATTTT
v_call: TRBV29-1; j_call: TRBJ1-1; clone_size: NA; d_call: TRBD1; cdr3_aa: CSVEGGQGNTEAFF; cdr3_nt: TGCAGCGTTGAAGGTGGACAGGGGAACACTGAAGCTTTCTTT
v_call: TRBV29-1; j_call: TRBJ2-2; clone_size: NA; d_call: TRBD1; cdr3_aa: CSATGTGNSAGELFF; cdr3_nt: TGCAGCGCAACCGGGACAGGGAATTCTGCCGGGGAGCTGTTTTTT
v_call: TRBV5-4; j_call: TRBJ2-5; clone_size: NA; d_call: TRBD2; cdr3_aa: CASSRAGGRVETQYF; cdr3_nt: TGTGCCAGCAGCCGGGCGGGAGGGCGTGTAGAGACCCAGTACTTC
v_call: TRBV28; j_call: TRBJ2-7; clone_size: NA; d_call: NA; cdr3_aa: CASSLWGGYEQYF; cdr3_nt: TGTGCCAGCAGTTTGTGGGGCGGATACGAGCAGTACTTC
v_call: TRBV6-1; j_call: TRBJ1-5; clone_size: NA; d_call: NA; cdr3_aa: CASSDEVNQPQHF; cdr3_nt: TGTGCCAGCAGTGATGAGGTCAATCAGCCCCAGCATTTT
v_call: TRBV11-2; j_call: TRBJ2-3; clone_size: NA; d_call: TRBD1; cdr3_aa: CASSPPQGAYLTDTQYF; cdr3_nt: TGTGCCAGCAGCCCCCCACAGGGGGCTTACCTCACAGATACGCAGTATTTT
v_call: TRBV10-3; j_call: TRBJ2-3; clone_size: NA; d_call: NA; cdr3_aa: CAISARDMGDTQYF; cdr3_nt: TGTGCCATCAGTGCCCGGGACATGGGAGATACGCAGTATTTT
v_call: TRBV28; j_call: TRBJ2-1; clone_size: NA; d_call: NA; cdr3_aa: CASSLRDFYNEQFF; cdr3_nt: TGTGCCAGCAGTTTGCGGGACTTTTACAATGAGCAGTTCTTC